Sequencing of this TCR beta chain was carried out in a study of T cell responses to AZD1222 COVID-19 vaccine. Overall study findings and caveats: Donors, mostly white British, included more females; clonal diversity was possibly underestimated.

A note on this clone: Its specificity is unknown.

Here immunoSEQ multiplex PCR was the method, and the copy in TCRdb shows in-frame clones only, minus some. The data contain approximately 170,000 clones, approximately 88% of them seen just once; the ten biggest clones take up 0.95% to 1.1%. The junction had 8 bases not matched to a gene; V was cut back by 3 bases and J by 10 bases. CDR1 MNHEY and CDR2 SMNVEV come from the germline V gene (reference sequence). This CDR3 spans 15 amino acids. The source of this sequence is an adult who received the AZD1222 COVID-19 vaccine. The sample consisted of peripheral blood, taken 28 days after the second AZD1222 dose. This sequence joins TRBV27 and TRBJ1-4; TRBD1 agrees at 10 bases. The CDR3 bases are TGTGCCAGCAGTTTGGTGGGACAGGGGATAGGAAAACTGTTTTTT. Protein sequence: CASSLVGQGIGKLFF.